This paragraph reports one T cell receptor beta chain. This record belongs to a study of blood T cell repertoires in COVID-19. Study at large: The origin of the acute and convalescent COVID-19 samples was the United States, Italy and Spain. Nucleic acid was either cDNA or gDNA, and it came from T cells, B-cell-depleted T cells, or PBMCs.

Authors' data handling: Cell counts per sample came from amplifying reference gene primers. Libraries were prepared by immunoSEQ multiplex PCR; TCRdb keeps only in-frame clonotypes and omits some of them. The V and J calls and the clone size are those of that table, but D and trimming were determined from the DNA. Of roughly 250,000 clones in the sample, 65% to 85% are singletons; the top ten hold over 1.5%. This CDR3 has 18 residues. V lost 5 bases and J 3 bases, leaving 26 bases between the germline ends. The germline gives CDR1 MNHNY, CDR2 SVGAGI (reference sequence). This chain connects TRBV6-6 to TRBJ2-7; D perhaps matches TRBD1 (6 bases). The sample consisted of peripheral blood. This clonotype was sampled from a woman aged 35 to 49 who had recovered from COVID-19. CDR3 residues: CASSPDPRTTGLVYEQYF. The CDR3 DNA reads TGTGCCAGCAGTCCTGACCCCCGGACGACAGGTTTGGTCTACGAGCAGTACTTC.